Described below is a single T cell receptor beta chain sequence and its context. The target of this receptor is not known. No base qualities exist here, and no much larger clone lies one base off it. This sample is part of a study of shared clonotypes between healthy human individuals (dated by TCRdb to about 2020). In the study overall: Three men and a couple of women, aged 18 to 49 years, made up the cohort. For each donor, three plates each were used for CD4 naive and CD4 memory, two plates were used for CD8 naive, and one plate was used for CD8 memory. The study deeply sequenced blood TCR repertoires of about 5 healthy adults to estimate repertoire size and the extent of clonotype sharing between individuals. To increase sequencing depth and limit assay-specific biases, different laboratories used diverse techniques to prepare libraries and sequence TCR repertoires. Each donor's leukapheresis produced roughly between roughly 0.94 and 9.5 billion PBMCs.

V loses 2 bases at its end and J loses 7 bases; junction bases beyond the gene matches: 6. Its CDR3 holds 14 amino acids, cysteine through phenylalanine. CDR3 DNA is the only sequence kept; it has 42 bases, read in frame from the first base. Based on the germline V gene, the CDR1 and CDR2 sequences are MNHEY and SVGAGI. TCR CDR3 regions were amplified from genomic DNA by multiplex PCR using the deep immunoSEQ assay. For each cell subset, the extracted genomic DNA was distributed evenly across all wells of several immunoSEQ 96-well plates, and each plate served as one replicate. For sorted subsets, each replicate PCR was loaded with about 0.2 ug genomic DNA, equivalent to 25,000 to 30,000 T cell genomes. Purified libraries were quantified with a Qubit 3.0 fluorometer, sized on a Bioanalyzer 2100, and re-quantified with the KAPA Library Quantification kit. Every immunoSEQ 96-well plate was sequenced on a separate single-read 150-cycle Illumina NextSeq 550 flow cell. Processing in the source paper ran as follows. Because the immunoSEQ output held only junctional sequences and lacked quality scores, the filtering could not match the filtering applied to full-length reads. To assign V/J genes and CDR3, sequences were annotated using PyIR, a Python wrapper for IgBLAST v1.9, with IMGT germline references. Reads were filtered out if the reads had weak V/J assignments (E-value above 1e-6), no CDR3, stop codons, out-of-frame junctions, or ambiguous translated residues. V3J clonotypes were defined as sequences sharing the same inferred V gene, J gene, and CDR3 amino acid sequence. The percentage overlap between two repertoires was calculated by dividing the number of shared unique clonotypes by the size of the smaller repertoire. Richness of each repertoire was evaluated using RTK rarefaction, the Chao1 estimator, and Recon v2.1 estimates of unobserved clonotypes. OLGA was used to compute generation probabilities for all TCRbeta clonotypes that the gDNA method yielded from a handful of donors. As stored in TCRdb, this immuneACCESS dataset retains in-frame rearrangements with V and J assigned. A fraction of the clones does not appear; measured against another copy, unresolved V genes explain less than half of the discrepancy, and the remainder lacks a known reason. The V and J calls and clone size are taken from that table; D and trimming were inferred from the DNA. This sample lists a few million clones; around nine tenths were detected once. The ten largest make up more than 0.12% of the sample.

What the authors observed across the whole study: Because the study included only a small number of donors, the genetic and exposure-history diversity represented was limited. Sampling was limited to blood, and TCR repertoires in tissue likely differ from TCR repertoires in blood. Pairwise subsampling led to the expectation that sequencing depth would affect the degree of clonotype sharing among donors. Around 5% of naive CD4, 3.5% of naive CD8, about 2.1% of memory CD4, and more than 0.35% of memory CD8 clonotypes were shared across a few donors. Larger estimated clonotype richness was generally found for naive subsets than for memory subsets. Higher generation probabilities were observed for clonotypes shared by all four sorted-subset donors than for non-shared clonotypes. Incomplete sequencing was indicated by rarefaction of sorted-subset datasets, despite the large sequencing depth.

The donors were healthy, HIV-negative adults with no recently reported acute infections or vaccinations. Every donor was a Caucasian adult residing in Nashville, Tennessee, USA. CD4+ T cells were enriched by magnetic negative selection, after which naive cells were positively selected on CD45RA and the negative fraction was taken as the memory subset. After blood collection by leukapheresis, PBMCs were isolated using Ficoll-Histopaque density gradient centrifugation and then cryopreserved in the vapor phase of liquid nitrogen. Analytical flow cytometry was used to check the purity and quantity of every magnetically sorted T cell population. From each sorted fraction, genomic DNA was isolated and quantified by UV absorbance on a Nanodrop 2000c.

This receptor chain uses TRBV6-5 and TRBJ1-1, with 8 bases matching TRBD1. The sequencing input was naive CD4+ T cells sorted from blood. In light of the paper, this sample's cell subset or site label describes: CD45RA+ positively selected. The TCR was taken from a man between 18 and 29 years old in good health. The encoded CDR3 is CASSYRRGTGEAFF. The sequence in DNA is TGTGCCAGCAGTTACCGTCGTGGGACAGGTGAAGCTTTCTTT.